The 19 T cell receptor beta chains listed next were all sequenced from one sample in a study of shared clonotypes between healthy human individuals. Generated by immunoSEQ multiplex PCR, the TCRdb table keeps only in-frame clones and is missing some. The data hold about 460,000 clones, with approximately 80% observed a single time. Material for sequencing was PBMCs. These receptors were obtained from a middle-aged woman in good health. Some clones in this sample may be carry-over from other donors' samples.

This clone was seen a few times. A far larger clone is just one base off, so this is likely a read error. The chain is built from TRBV29-1 and TRBJ2-2; no clear D gene. CDR3 length: 12 residues. Germline lookup yields CDR1 SQVTM and CDR2 ANQGSEA. Trimming pared 7 bases from V and 2 bases from J, leaving 8 bases between. This CDR3 is CSAAFNTGELFF. CDR3 coding DNA: TGCAGCGCTGCCTTTAACACCGGGGAGCTGTTTTTT.

The chain carries TRBV28 and TRBJ1-1, with D possibly TRBD1 on 5 matching bases. The germline V gene has CDR1 MDHEN and CDR2 SYDVKM. The CDR3 consists of 14 residues. V was cut by 5 bases and J by 7 bases, with 17 bases left in between. CDR3: CASSVTRVPNEAFF. CDR3 in DNA: TGTGCCAGCAGTGTCACCAGGGTCCCCAATGAAGCTTTCTTT.

This chain links TRBV20-1 with TRBJ2-7; D is ambiguous. Trimming removed 7 bases at V and 5 bases at J, with 12 bases between. Per the germline V gene, CDR1 is DFQATT and CDR2 is SNEGSKA (reference sequence). The CDR3 covers 11 residues. The CDR3 nucleotides read TGCAGTGGCGCCAGAACGGACGAGCAGTACTTC. Its translation is CSGARTDEQYF.

This clone has more than one count but fewer than ten. In the same sample, other DNA sequences code for this CDR3. V is TRBV18 and J is TRBJ1-1, with a possible D match to TRBD1 (5 bases). Germline CDR1 is KGHSH and CDR2 is LQKENI. The CDR3 has 13 residues. V lost 3 bases, J lost 1 base, and 6 bases lay in between. The CDR3 DNA reads as TGTGCCAGCTCACCGGGACGGAACACTGAAGCTTTCTTT. This codes for CASSPGRNTEAFF.

This clone has a single count. Here the CDR3 DNA reads TGTGCCAGCAGTTTAGCGCCAGGGTTTAGCTCCTACGAGCAGTACTTC. Translating gives CASSLAPGFSSYEQYF. The chain has TRBV27 and TRBJ2-7; a weak D match, TRBD1 (5 bases). V lost 2 bases and J 0 bases, leaving 14 bases between the germline ends. The CDR3 runs 16 residues. The germline V gene encodes CDR1 MNHEY and CDR2 SMNVEV (reference sequence).

This clone has a single count. The chain combines TRBV19 with TRBJ2-1, with 11 bases lining up with TRBD1. V shed 8 bases and J 7 bases; nucleotides not matched to a gene: 7. Germline lookup yields CDR1 LNHDA and CDR2 SQIVND (reference sequence). The CDR3 has 14 amino acids. The CDR3, as DNA: TGTGCCAGTTTGGACAGGGGGCGAACTAATGAGCAGTTCTTC. As protein: CASLDRGRTNEQFF.

This rearrangement joins TRBV7-9 to TRBJ2-3; the match to TRBD2 covers 10 bases. In germline, CDR1 is SEHNR, CDR2 FQNEAQ (reference sequence). The CDR3 loop spans 16 amino acids. The trim removed 3 bases at V and 6 bases at J, leaving 9 bases unmatched. DNA for the CDR3: TGTGCCAGCAGCTTGCCTCTAGCGGGAGTTTCGGATACGCAGTATTTT. Encoded protein: CASSLPLAGVSDTQYF.

The J gene is TRBJ2-7, the V gene TRBV30; 9 bases line up with TRBD1. Trimming cost V 3 bases and J 6 bases; bases outside gene matches: 6. Germline V gene sequence: CDR1 GTSNPN, CDR2 SVGIG (reference sequence). This CDR3 comprises 13 residues. CDR3: CAWRRDRAVEQYF. The DNA for the CDR3 is TGTGCCTGGAGACGGGACAGGGCGGTCGAGCAGTACTTC.

The gene calls are TRBV9 and TRBJ1-1; TRBD1 matches 7 bases. CDR3 length equals 14 residues. V shed 5 bases and J 6 bases; nucleotides not matched to a gene: 10. Germline V CDR1 and CDR2: SGDLS, YYNGEE. CDR3 nucleotide sequence: TGTGCCAGCAGTAGACAGGGTGGCCAGGCTGAAGCTTTCTTT. Amino acids: CASSRQGGQAEAFF.

The V call is TRBV5-1, the J call TRBJ2-7; perhaps TRBD1 as D (6 bases). Trimming left V 4 bases short and J 6 bases short, with 14 bases between. CDR1 and CDR2 from the germline V gene are SGHRS and YFSETQ. This CDR3 is 13 amino acids long. Here the CDR3 DNA reads TGCGCCAGCAGCGGTGCAGGGGTCGGCGAGCAGTACTTC. It is translated as CASSGAGVGEQYF. The variable domain in full, completed from reference TRBV5-1 and TRBJ2-7, reads KAGVTQTPRYLIKTRGQQVTLSCSPISGHRSVSWYQQTPGQGLQFLFEYFSETQRNKGNFPGRFSGRQFSNSRSEMNVSTLELGDSALYLCASSGAGVGEQYFGPGTRLTVT.

This clone was seen once. This is likely an artifact of a read error, given a far larger clone one base away. The V call is TRBV18, the J call TRBJ2-5, with unresolved D. V gave up 3 bases and J gave up 4 bases, with 9 bases separating them. CDR1 and CDR2 (germline): KGHSH, LQKENI. The CDR3 runs 13 residues. The CDR3 sequence: CASSPQNGETQYF. CDR3 nucleotides: TGTGCCAGCTCACCCCAGAACGGAGAGACCCAGTACTTC. The whole variable domain, filled in from reference TRBV18 and TRBJ2-5, reads NAGVMQNPRHLVRRRGQEARLRCSPMKGHSHVYWYRQLPEEGLKFMVYLQKENIIDESGMPKERFSAEFPKEGPSILRIQQVVRGDSAAYFCASSPQNGETQYFGPGTRLLVL.

In this sample, this clone turned up many times. The rearrangement uses TRBV11-2 and TRBJ1-5; no clear D gene. The CDR3 covers 13 residues. From germline, CDR1 is SGHAT and CDR2 FQNNGV. Trimming took off 5 bases at V and 4 bases at J, with 9 bases between the two ends. This chain's CDR3 is CASSLPTNQPQHF. CDR3 DNA: TGTGCCAGCAGCCTCCCAACGAATCAGCCCCAGCATTTT.

For this clone: The identical CDR3 is also encoded by other nucleotide sequences in the sample. The chain couples TRBV5-1 to TRBJ1-5; the D is unclear. V was clipped by 0 bases and J by 6 bases, with 7 bases between them. In germline, CDR1 is SGHRS, CDR2 YFSETQ. CDR3 length: 13 residues. CDR3 residues: CASSLEAGQPQHF. The CDR3 DNA is TGCGCCAGCAGCTTGGAAGCGGGTCAGCCCCAGCATTTT.

The chain employs TRBV4-3 and TRBJ1-2, with 10 bases fitting TRBD1. Trimming removed 2 bases from V and 3 bases from J; junction bases left unmatched: 9. CDR3 length equals 17 residues. Germline values: CDR1 LGHNA, CDR2 YSLEER. The CDR3 region has the DNA TGCGCCAGCAGCCAATCTCTCGGACAGGGGGAAGACTATGGCTACACCTTC. Protein product: CASSQSLGQGEDYGYTF.

The rearrangement links TRBV5-1 to TRBJ2-1, with 11 bases identical to TRBD2. V lost 3 bases to trimming and J lost 3 bases; unmatched junction nucleotides: 5. CDR3 length equals 16 residues. CDR1 and CDR2 from the germline V gene are SGHRS and YFSETQ. Here the CDR3 DNA reads TGCGCCAGCAGCTCCGCTAGCGGGAGGAACTACAATGAGCAGTTCTTC. Encoded protein: CASSSASGRNYNEQFF.

The chain joins TRBV28 to TRBJ2-5; no clear D gene. The J call may not be correct, given that the DNA end is closer to TRBJ2-7. CDR1 is MDHEN, CDR2 SYDVKM, per germline. The CDR3 length is 11 residues. The CDR3 DNA sequence: TGTGCCAGCAGTTCCCCCCTCGAGCAGTACTTC. Translating gives CASSSPLEQYF.

In regard to this clone: A far larger clone lies a single base away; this is likely a read error. The same CDR3 is also encoded by other DNA sequences in this sample. This chain uses TRBV5-1 with TRBJ1-1, with D perhaps TRBD1 (6 bases). Per the germline V gene, CDR1 is SGHRS and CDR2 is YFSETQ. The CDR3 totals 15 residues. CDR3 sequence: CASSLALERDTEAFF. CDR3 in DNA: TGCGCCAGCAGCTTGGCGTTAGAGCGGGACACCGAAGCTTTCTTT. The full variable domain, its missing parts supplied by reference TRBV5-1 and TRBJ1-1, is KAGVTQTPRYLIKTRGQQVTLSCSPISGHRSVSWYQQTPGQGLQFLFEYFSETQRNKGNFPGRFSGRQFSNSRSEMNVSTLELGDSALYLCASSLALERDTEAFFGQGTRLTVV.

The rearrangement joins TRBV2 to TRBJ1-2; D might be TRBD1 (5 bases). The germline V and J ends were trimmed by 3 bases and 0 bases, with 8 bases remaining between them. The CDR3 spans 14 residues. Looked up from germline, CDR1 is SNHLY and CDR2 is FYNNEI. CDR3: CASSDRAANYGYTF. The DNA for the CDR3 is TGTGCCAGCAGTGACAGGGCTGCTAACTATGGCTACACCTTC.

This clone showed up just a few times. Within the sample, other DNA sequences also encode this same CDR3. V is TRBV28 and J is TRBJ2-6, with TRBD1 identical over 8 bases. V lost 6 bases, J lost 4 bases, and 14 bases stayed unmatched. Germline loops: CDR1 MDHEN, CDR2 SYDVKM. There are 18 residues in the CDR3. CDR3 region: CASRRRQGLTDGANVLTF. CDR3 nucleotides: TGTGCCAGCAGACGTAGACAGGGGTTAACTGACGGGGCCAACGTCCTGACTTTC. Full variable domain (rest looked up from reference TRBV28 and TRBJ2-6): DVKVTQSSRYLVKRTGEKVFLECVQDMDHENMFWYRQDPGLGLRLIYFSYDVKMKEKGDIPEGYSVSREKKERFSLILESASTNQTSMYLCASRRRQGLTDGANVLTFGAGSRLTVL.